The clone carrying this TCR beta chain turned up a few times. The data derive from a study of naive and memory T cell subsets. A UMI-containing oligonucleotide was joined by 3' ligation to the TCR cDNA template. RNA was extracted from roughly 2.6 ml of whole blood of healthy adults. Unsorted total RNA, roughly 1 to 1000 ng, was DNase treated before reverse transcription. Four PCR rounds used nested alpha and beta constant region primers plus the SP2 primer. TCRdb re-called the 5' RACE reads with MiXCR, one entry per CDR3 protein. The sample lists around 30,000 distinct CDR3 sequences, approximately 16% occurring once. The CDR3 is 13 amino acids. Trimming took off 5 bases at V and 4 bases at J, with 8 bases between the two ends. CDR1 and CDR2 (germline): MNHEY, SMNVEV (reference sequence).

The chain couples TRBV27 to TRBJ2-2, with D perhaps matching TRBD1 (6 bases). The clonotype was recovered from a female donor in good health. CDR3 nucleotide sequence: TGTGCCAGCAGTCCGACAGGCACCGGGGAGCTGTTTTTT. Protein sequence: CASSPTGTGELFF.